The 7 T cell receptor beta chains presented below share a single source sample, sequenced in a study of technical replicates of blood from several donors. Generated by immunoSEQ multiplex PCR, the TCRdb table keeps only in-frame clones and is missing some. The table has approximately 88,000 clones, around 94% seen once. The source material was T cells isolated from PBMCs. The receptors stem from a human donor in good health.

The CDR3 is CSVETRLGTGLSPDTQYF. DNA for the CDR3: TGCAGCGTTGAAACACGGTTGGGGACAGGGCTCTCGCCAGATACGCAGTATTTT. This chain uses TRBV29-1 with TRBJ2-3; 9 nucleotides line up with TRBD1. V trimming: 2 bases; J trimming: 4 bases; junction bases outside the gene matches: 16. In germline, CDR1 is SQVTM, CDR2 ANQGSEA. The CDR3 has 18 amino acids.

CDR3 in DNA: TGTGCCAGCAGTGAAACAGGGGTGGAGGGCCTCTATGGCTACACCTTC. Protein product: CASSETGVEGLYGYTF. The J gene is TRBJ1-2, the V gene TRBV6-1, with 7 bases fitting TRBD1. Germline V gives CDR1 MNHNS, CDR2 SASEGT. The junction had 10 bases not matched to a gene; V was cut back by 2 bases and J by 4 bases. The CDR3 totals 16 residues.

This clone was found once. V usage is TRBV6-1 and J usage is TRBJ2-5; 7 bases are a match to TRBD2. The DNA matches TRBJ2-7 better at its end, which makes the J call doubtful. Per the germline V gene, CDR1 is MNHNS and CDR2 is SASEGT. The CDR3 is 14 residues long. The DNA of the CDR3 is TGTGCCAGCAGTACCAGCGGGGTCACCTACGAGCAGTACTTC. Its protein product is CASSTSGVTYEQYF.

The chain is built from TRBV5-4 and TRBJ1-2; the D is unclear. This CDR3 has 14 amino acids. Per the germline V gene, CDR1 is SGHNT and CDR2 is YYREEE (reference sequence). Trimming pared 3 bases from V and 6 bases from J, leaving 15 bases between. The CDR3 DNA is TGTGCCAGCAGCTATACACGGGAGTGGGATGGCTACACCTTC. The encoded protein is CASSYTREWDGYTF.

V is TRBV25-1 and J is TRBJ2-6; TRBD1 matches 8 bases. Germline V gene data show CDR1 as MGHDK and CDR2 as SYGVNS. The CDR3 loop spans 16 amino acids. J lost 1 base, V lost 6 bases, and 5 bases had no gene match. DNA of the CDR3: TGTGCCAGCAGCAGGGGGCGCGGGTCTGGGGCCAACGTCCTGACTTTC. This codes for CASSRGRGSGANVLTF.

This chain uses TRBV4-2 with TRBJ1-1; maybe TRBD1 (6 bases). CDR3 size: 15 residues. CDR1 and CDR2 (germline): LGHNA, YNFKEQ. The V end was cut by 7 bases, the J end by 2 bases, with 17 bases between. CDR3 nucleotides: TGTGCCAGCACTACCTACACAGGGTTCAACACTGAAGCTTTCTTT. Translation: CASTTYTGFNTEAFF.

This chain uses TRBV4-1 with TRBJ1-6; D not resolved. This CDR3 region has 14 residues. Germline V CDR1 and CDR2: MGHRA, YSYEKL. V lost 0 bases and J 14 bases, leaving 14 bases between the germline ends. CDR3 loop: CASSQDENRMALHF. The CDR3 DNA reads TGCGCCAGCAGCCAAGATGAGAACAGAATGGCCCTCCACTTT.